The clone carrying this TCR beta chain was seen a handful of times. The CDR3 has 14 amino acids. V was cut by 2 bases and J by 4 bases, with 11 bases left in between. Germline V gene lookup returns CDR1 MNHEY and CDR2 SVGAGI. In the source study's methods: How many nucleated cells were present was estimated from reference gene primer amplification. Clones were sequenced by immunoSEQ multiplex PCR, and TCRdb holds only the in-frame ones, with some missing. For V, J and clone size, that table is used; D and trimming come from the DNA. This sample has 200,000 to 300,000 clones, with 70% to 90% found just once. The data originate from a study of blood T cell repertoires in COVID-19. Study at large: The United States, Italy and Spain provided the acute and convalescent COVID-19 samples. The analysed material was cDNA or gDNA that came from T cells, B-cell-depleted T cells, or PBMCs.

The sequencing input was peripheral blood. The receptor's source is a man younger than 35 with active or convalescent COVID-19. The V call is TRBV6-5, the J call TRBJ1-1, with D unclear. This chain's CDR3 is CASSYGGIPTEAFF. The CDR3 nucleotides are TGTGCCAGCAGTTACGGAGGGATACCCACTGAAGCTTTCTTT.